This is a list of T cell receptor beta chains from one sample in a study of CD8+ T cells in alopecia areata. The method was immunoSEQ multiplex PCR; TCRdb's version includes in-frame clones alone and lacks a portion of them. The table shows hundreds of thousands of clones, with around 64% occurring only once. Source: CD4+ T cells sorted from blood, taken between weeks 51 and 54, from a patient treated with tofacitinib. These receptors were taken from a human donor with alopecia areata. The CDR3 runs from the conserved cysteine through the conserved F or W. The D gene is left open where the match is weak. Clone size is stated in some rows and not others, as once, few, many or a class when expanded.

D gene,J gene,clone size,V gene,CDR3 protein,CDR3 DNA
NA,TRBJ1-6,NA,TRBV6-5,CASSYSIGRADSPLHF,TGTGCCAGCAGTTACTCGATCGGTCGAGCAGATTCACCCCTCCACTTT
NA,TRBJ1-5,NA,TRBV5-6,CASSLGGGGSWNSNQPQHF,TGTGCCAGCAGCTTGGGCGGGGGAGGCAGTTGGAATAGCAATCAGCCCCAGCATTTT
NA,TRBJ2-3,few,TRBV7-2,CASSFNRVVDTQYF,TGTGCCAGCAGCTTCAACAGGGTGGTAGATACGCAGTATTTT
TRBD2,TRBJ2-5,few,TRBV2,CASRDSGGASETQYF,TGTGCCAGCAGGGATAGCGGGGGGGCCTCAGAGACCCAGTACTTC
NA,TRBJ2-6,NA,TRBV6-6,CASSTIVANVLTF,TGTGCCAGCAGTACCATTGTGGCCAACGTCCTGACTTTC
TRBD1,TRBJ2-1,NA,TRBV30,CAWSLRQGLYNEQFF,TGTGCCTGGAGTCTTAGACAGGGGCTGTACAATGAGCAGTTCTTC
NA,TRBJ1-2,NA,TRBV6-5,CASSRTGNGYASYTF,TGTGCCAGCAGTCGAACAGGAAATGGCTACGCCAGCTACACCTTC
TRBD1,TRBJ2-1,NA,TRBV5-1,CASSLGTGVDNEQFF,TGCGCCAGCAGCTTGGGGACAGGGGTCGACAATGAGCAGTTCTTC
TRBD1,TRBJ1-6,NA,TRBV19,CASSIDRAGLPLHF,TGTGCCAGTAGTATCGACAGGGCCGGGTTGCCCCTCCACTTT
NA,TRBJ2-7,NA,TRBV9,CASSLAGGSPYEQYF,TGTGCCAGCAGCTTAGCCGGGGGTAGCCCCTACGAGCAGTACTTC
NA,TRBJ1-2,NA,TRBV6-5,CASSYNSRGKNYGYTF,TGTGCCAGCAGTTACAATTCCAGGGGAAAAAACTATGGCTACACCTTC
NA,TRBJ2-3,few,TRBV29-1,CSVDGRTDTQYF,TGCAGCGTTGACGGTCGCACAGATACGCAGTATTTT
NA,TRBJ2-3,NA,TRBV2,CASGAGVLADTQYF,TGTGCCAGTGGGGCAGGGGTCCTAGCAGATACGCAGTATTTT
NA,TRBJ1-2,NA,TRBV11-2,CASSLYYGYTF,TGTGCCAGCAGCTTATACTATGGCTACACCTTC
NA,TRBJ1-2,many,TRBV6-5,CASRARQKIYGYTF,TGTGCCAGCAGGGCTAGACAGAAAATCTATGGCTACACCTTC
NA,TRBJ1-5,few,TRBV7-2,CASSLGGQGRQPQHF,TGTGCCAGCAGCTTAGGGGGGCAGGGTCGCCAGCCCCAGCATTTT
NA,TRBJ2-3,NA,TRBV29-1,CSVEGRIAASTDTQYF,TGCAGCGTTGAAGGCCGAATAGCGGCAAGCACAGATACGCAGTATTTT
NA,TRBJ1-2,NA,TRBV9,CASSAQGLGGYTF,TGTGCCAGCAGCGCACAGGGATTGGGTGGCTACACCTTC
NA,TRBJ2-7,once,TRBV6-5,CASSLVGSYEQYF,TGTGCCAGCAGTCTAGTTGGGAGCTACGAGCAGTACTTC
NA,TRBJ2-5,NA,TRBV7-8,CASRRQVQETQYF,TGTGCCAGCAGGAGACAGGTCCAAGAGACCCAGTACTTC
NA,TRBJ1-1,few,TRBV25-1,CASSEWSGNTEAFF,TGTGCCAGCAGTGAATGGTCTGGGAACACTGAAGCTTTCTTT
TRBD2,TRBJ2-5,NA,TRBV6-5,CASSRLAGGRETQYF,TGTGCCAGCAGTCGTCTAGCGGGGGGGCGAGAGACCCAGTACTTC
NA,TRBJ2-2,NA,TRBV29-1,CSGGRGNTGELFF,TGCAGCGGGGGGCGGGGCAACACCGGGGAGCTGTTTTTT
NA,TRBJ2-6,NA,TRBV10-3,CAISVQGSGANVLTF,TGTGCCATCAGTGTCCAGGGCTCTGGGGCCAACGTCCTGACTTTC
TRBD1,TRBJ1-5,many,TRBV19,CASSIGQARNQPQHF,TGTGCCAGTAGTATCGGACAGGCGCGCAATCAGCCCCAGCATTTT